This T cell receptor beta chain was sequenced for a study of T cells in Graves' hyperthyroidism and ophthalmopathy. Study-wide points: Clonotypes that were expanded in thyroid above 0.001 mostly appeared in blood too.

Stable Graves' hyperthyroidism meant no ophthalmopathy progression within 18 months. This clonotype was detected only a few times. What it recognizes is unknown. The CDR3 consists of 16 residues. Germline V gene sequence: CDR1 MNHEY, CDR2 SVGAGI. The V and J ends lost 0 bases and 6 bases respectively, with 17 bases between them. Researchers amplified the TCR beta CDR3 regions from RNA transcripts. HTBI primers drove first-round RT-PCR of the TCR CDR3. TCRdb redid the calling of the multiplex PCR reads with MiXCR, one entry per CDR3 protein. The sample records 370,000 or so distinct CDR3 sequences, around 25% being singletons.

The TCR comes from a man between 45 and 60 years old with Graves' hyperthyroidism. Sequencing was performed on blood. The chain couples TRBV6-5 to TRBJ1-2, with D uncertain. DNA of the CDR3: TGTGCCAGCAGTTACTCGAAGGGCGGGGTTGGAGATGGCTACACCTTC. This translates into CASSYSKGGVGDGYTF.